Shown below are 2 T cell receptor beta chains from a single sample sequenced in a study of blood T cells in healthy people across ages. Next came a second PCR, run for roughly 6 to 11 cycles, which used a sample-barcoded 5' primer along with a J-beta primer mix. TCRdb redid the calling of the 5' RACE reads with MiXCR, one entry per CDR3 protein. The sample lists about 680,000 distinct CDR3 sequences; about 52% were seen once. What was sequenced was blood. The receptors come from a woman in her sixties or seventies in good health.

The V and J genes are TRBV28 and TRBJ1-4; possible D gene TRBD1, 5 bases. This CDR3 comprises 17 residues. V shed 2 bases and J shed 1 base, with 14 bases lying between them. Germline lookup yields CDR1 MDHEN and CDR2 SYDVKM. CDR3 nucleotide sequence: TGTGCCAGCAGTTTAGGTGCCGGGGGTCAAACTAATGAAAAACTGTTTTTT. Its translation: CASSLGAGGQTNEKLFF.

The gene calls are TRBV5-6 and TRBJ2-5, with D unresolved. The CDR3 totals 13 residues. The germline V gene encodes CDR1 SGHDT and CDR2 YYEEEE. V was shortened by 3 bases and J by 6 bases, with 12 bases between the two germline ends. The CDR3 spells CASSSWGPKTQYF. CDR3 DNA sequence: TGTGCCAGCAGCTCTTGGGGTCCTAAGACCCAGTACTTC.